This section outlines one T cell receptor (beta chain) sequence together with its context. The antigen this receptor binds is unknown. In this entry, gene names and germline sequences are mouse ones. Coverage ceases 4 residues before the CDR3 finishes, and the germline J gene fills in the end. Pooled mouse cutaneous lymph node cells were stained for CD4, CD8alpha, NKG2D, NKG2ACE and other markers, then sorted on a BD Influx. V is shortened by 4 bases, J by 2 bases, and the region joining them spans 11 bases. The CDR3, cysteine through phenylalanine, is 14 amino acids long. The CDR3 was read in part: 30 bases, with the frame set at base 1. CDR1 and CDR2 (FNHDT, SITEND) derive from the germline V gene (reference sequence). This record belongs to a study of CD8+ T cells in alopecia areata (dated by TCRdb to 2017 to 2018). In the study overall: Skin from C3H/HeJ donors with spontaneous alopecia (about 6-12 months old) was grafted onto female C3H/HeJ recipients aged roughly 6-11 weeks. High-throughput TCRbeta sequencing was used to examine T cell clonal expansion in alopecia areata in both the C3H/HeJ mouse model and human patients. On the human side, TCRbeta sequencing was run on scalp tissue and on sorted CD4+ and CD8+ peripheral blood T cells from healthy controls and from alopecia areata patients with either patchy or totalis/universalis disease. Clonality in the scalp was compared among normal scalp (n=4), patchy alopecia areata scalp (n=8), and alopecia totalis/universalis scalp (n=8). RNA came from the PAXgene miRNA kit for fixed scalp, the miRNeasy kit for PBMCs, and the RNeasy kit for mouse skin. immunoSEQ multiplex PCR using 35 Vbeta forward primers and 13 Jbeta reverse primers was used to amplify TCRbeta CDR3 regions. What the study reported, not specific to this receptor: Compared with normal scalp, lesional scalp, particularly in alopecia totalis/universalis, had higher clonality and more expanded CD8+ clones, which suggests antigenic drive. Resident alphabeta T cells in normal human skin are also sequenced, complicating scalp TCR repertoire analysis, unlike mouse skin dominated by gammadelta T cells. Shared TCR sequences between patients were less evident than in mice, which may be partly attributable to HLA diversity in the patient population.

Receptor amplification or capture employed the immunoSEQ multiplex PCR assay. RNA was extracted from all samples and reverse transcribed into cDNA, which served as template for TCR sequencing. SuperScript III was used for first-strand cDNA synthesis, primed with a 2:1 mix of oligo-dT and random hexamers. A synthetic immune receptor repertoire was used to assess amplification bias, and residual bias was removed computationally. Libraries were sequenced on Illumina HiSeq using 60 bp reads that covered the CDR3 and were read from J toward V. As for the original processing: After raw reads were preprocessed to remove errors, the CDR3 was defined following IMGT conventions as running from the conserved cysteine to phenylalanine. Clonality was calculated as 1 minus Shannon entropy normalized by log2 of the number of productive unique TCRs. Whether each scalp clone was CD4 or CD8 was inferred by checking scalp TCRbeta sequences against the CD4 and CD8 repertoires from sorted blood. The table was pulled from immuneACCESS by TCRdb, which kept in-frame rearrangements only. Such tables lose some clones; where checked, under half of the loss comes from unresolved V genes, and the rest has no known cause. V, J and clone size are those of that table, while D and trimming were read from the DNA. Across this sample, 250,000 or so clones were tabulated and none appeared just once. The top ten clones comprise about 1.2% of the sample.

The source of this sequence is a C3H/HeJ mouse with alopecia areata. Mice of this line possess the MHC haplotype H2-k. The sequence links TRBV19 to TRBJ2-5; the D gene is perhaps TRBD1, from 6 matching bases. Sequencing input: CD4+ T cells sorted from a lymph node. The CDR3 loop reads CASSSTGIQDTQYF. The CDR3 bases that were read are TGTGCCAGCAGTTCGACAGGAATCCAAGAC.